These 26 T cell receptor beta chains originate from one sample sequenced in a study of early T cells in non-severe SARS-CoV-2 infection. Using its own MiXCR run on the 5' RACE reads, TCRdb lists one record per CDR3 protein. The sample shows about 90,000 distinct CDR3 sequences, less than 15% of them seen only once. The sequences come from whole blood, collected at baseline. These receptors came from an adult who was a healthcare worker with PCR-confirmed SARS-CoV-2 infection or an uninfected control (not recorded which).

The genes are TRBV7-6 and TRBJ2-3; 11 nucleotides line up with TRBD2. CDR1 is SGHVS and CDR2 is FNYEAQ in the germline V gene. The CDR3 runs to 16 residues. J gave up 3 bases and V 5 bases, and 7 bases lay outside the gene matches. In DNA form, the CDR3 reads TGTGCCAGCAGCATACTCTTAGCGGGAGGGACAGATACGCAGTATTTT. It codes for CASSILLAGGTDTQYF.

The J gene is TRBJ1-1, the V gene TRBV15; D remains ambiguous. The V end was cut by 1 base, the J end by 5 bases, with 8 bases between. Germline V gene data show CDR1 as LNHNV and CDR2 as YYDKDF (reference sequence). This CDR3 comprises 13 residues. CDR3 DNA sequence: TGTGCCACCAGCAGAGGGGTAGGAACTGAAGCTTTCTTT. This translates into CATSRGVGTEAFF.

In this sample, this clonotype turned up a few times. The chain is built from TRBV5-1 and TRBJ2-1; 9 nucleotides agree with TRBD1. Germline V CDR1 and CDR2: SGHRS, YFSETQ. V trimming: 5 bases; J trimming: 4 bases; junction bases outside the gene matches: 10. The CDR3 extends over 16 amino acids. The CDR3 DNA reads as TGCGCCAGCAGGCGCACACCGGGACAGGGTTACAATGAGCAGTTCTTC. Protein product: CASRRTPGQGYNEQFF.

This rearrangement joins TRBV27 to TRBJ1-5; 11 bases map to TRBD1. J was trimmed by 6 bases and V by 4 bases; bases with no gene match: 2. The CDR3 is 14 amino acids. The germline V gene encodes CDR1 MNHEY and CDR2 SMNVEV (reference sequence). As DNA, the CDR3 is TGTGCCAGCAGTTGGGGGACAGGGGGTCAGCCCCAGCATTTT. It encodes CASSWGTGGQPQHF.

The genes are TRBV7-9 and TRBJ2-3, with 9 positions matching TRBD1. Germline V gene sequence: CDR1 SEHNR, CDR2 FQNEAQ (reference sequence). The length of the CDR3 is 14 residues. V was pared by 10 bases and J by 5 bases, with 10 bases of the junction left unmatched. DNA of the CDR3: TGTGCCACCGGACAGGGGACGACCATAGATACGCAGTATTTT. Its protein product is CATGQGTTIDTQYF.

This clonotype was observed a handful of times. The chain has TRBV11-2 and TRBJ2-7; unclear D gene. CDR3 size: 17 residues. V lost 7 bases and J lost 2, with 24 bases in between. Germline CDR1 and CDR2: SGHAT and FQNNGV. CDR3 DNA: TGTGCCAGCACCGGGTCTTATACCCCCTCGGGCACCTACGAGCAGTACTTC. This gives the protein CASTGSYTPSGTYEQYF. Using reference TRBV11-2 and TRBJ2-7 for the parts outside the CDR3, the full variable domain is EAGVAQSPRYKIIEKRQSVAFWCNPISGHATLYWYQQILGQGPKLLIQFQNNGVVDDSQLPKDRFSAERLKGVDSTLKIQPAKLEDSAVYLCASTGSYTPSGTYEQYFGPGTRLTVT.

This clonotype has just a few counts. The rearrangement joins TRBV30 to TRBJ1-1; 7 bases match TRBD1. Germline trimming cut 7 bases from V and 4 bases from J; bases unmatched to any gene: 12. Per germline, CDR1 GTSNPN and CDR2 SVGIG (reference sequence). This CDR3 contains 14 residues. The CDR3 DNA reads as TGTGCCTTTACAGGGGCGTTGGCAAGCACTGAAGCTTTCTTT. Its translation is CAFTGALASTEAFF.

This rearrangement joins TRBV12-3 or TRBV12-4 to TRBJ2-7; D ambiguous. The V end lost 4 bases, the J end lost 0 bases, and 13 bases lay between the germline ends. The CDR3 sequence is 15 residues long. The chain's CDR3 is CASSSDPSSSYEQYF. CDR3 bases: TGTGCCAGCAGTTCAGATCCCAGTAGCTCCTACGAGCAGTACTTC.

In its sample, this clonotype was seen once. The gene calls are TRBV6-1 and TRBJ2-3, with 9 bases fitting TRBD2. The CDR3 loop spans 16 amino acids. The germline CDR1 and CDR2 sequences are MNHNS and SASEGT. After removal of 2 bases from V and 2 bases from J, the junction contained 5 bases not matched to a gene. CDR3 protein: CASSERIAGDTDTQYF. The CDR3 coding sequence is TGTGCCAGCAGTGAAAGAATAGCGGGAGACACAGATACGCAGTATTTT.

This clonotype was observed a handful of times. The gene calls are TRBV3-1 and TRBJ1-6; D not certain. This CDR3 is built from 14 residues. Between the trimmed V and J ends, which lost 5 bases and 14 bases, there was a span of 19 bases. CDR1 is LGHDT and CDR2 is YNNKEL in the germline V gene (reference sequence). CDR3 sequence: CASSRPNSREALHF. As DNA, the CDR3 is TGTGCCAGCAGCAGGCCAAACAGCCGGGAGGCCCTCCACTTT.

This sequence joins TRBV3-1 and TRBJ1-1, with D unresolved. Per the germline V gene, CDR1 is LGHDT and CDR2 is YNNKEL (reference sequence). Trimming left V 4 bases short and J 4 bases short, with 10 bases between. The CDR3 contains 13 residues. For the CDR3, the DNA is TGTGCCAGCAGCCGCATAGGGAGCACTGAAGCTTTCTTT. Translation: CASSRIGSTEAFF.

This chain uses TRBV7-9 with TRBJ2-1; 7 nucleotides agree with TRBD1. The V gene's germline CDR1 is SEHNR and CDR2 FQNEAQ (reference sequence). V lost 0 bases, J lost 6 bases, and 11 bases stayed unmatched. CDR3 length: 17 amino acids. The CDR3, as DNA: TGTGCCAGCAGCTTAGCGCTGAATGACAGGGCAGGCAATGAGCAGTTCTTC. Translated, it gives CASSLALNDRAGNEQFF.

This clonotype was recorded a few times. CDR3 in amino acids: CATSRVASGTYEQYF. The CDR3 nucleotides are TGTGCCACCAGCAGAGTCGCTAGCGGCACTTACGAGCAGTACTTC. V gene TRBV15 combines with J gene TRBJ2-7; 7 positions agree with TRBD2. Germline values: CDR1 LNHNV, CDR2 YYDKDF (reference sequence). The CDR3 has 15 amino acids. J lost 4 bases, V lost 1 base, and 7 bases had no gene match.

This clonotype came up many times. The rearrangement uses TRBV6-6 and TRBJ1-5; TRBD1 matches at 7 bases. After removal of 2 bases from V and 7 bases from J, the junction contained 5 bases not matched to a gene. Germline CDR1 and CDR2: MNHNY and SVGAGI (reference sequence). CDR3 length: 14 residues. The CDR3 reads CASSYDRERQPQHF. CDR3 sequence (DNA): TGTGCCAGCAGTTACGACAGGGAAAGGCAGCCCCAGCATTTT.

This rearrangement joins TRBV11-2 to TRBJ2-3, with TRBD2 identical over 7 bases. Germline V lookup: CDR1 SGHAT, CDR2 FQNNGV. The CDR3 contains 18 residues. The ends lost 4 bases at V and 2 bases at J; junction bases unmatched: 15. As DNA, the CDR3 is TGTGCCAGCAGCTCCGGGAGGTGGCTAGCGGTAACCACAGATACGCAGTATTTT. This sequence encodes CASSSGRWLAVTTDTQYF. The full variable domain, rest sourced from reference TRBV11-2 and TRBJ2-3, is EAGVAQSPRYKIIEKRQSVAFWCNPISGHATLYWYQQILGQGPKLLIQFQNNGVVDDSQLPKDRFSAERLKGVDSTLKIQPAKLEDSAVYLCASSSGRWLAVTTDTQYFGPGTRLTVL.

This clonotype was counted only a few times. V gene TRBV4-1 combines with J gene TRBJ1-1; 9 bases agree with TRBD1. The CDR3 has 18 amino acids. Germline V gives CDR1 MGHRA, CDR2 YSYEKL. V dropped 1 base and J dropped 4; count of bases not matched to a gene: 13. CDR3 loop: CASSQVAGLDRGGTEAFF. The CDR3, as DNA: TGCGCCAGCAGCCAAGTCGCAGGGCTGGACAGGGGAGGCACTGAAGCTTTCTTT.

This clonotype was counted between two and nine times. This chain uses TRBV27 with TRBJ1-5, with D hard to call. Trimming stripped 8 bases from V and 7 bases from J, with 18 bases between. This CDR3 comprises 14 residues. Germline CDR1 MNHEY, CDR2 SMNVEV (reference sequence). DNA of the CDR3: TGTGCCAGCTTACCCGCCGGGAGCAGGCAGCCCCAGCATTTT. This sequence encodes CASLPAGSRQPQHF.

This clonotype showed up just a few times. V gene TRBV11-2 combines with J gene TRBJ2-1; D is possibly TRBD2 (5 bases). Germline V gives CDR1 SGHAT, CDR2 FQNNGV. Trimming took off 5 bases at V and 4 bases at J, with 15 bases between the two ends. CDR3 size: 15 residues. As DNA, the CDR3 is TGTGCCAGCAGCAAAACCGAGGGAACATACAATGAGCAGTTCTTC. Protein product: CASSKTEGTYNEQFF.

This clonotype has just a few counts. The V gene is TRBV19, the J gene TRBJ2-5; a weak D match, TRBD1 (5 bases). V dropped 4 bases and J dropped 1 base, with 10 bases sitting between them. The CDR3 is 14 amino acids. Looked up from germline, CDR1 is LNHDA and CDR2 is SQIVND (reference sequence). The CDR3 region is CASSTTALQETQYF. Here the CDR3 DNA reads TGTGCCAGTAGTACGACAGCTCTCCAAGAGACCCAGTACTTC.

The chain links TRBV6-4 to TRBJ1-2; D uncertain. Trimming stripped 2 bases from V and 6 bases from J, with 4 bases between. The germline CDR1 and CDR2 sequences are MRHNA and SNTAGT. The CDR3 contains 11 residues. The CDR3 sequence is CASSDGHGYTF. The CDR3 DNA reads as TGTGCCAGCAGTGACGGCCATGGCTACACCTTC.

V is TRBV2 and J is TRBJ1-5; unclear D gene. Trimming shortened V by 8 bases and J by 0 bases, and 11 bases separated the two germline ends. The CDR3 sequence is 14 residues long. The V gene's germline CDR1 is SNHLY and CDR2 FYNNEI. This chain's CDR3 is CASSTEHSNQPQHF. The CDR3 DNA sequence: TGTGCCAGCTCCACAGAACATAGCAATCAGCCCCAGCATTTT.

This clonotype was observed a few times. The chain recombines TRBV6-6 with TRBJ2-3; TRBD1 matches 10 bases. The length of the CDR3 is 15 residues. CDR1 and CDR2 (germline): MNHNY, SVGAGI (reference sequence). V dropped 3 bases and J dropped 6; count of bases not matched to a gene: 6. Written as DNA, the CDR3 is TGTGCCAGCAGTTATCTGACAGGGGGCTCCGATACGCAGTATTTT. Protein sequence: CASSYLTGGSDTQYF.

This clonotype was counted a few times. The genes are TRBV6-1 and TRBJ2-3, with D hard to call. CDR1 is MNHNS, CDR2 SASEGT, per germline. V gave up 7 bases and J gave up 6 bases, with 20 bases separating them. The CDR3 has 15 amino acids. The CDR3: CASTPPQVPVDTQYF. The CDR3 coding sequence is TGTGCCAGCACCCCCCCGCAGGTCCCGGTGGATACGCAGTATTTT.

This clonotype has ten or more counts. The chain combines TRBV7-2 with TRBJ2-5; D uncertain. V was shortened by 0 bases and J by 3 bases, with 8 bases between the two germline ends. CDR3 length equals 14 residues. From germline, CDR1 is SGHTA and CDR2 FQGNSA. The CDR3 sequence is CASSLAYLEETQYF. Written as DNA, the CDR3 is TGTGCCAGCAGCTTAGCGTACCTGGAAGAGACCCAGTACTTC.

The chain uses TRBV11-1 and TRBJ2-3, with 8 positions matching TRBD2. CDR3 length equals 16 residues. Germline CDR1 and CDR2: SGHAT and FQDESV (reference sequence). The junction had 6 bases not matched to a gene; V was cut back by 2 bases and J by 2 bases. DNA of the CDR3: TGTGCCAGCAGCTTAATGAGCGGGGGCCCCACAGATACGCAGTATTTT. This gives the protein CASSLMSGGPTDTQYF.

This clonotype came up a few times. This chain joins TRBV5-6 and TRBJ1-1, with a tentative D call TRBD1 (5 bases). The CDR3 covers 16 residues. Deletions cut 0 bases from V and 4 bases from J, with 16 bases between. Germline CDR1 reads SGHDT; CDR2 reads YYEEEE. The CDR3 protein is CASSLGGSLLVTEAFF. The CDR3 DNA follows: TGTGCCAGCAGCTTGGGGGGCTCCCTGCTGGTCACTGAAGCTTTCTTT.